The present T cell receptor beta chain was sequenced within a study of regulatory and conventional T cells in RAG deficiency. Study findings and constraints: Patient subsets had shorter CDR3s; Omenn Treg-Tconv overlap exceeded 85%. Control T-cell subsets had markedly higher Shannon entropy and lower Simpson indices than RAG-deficient patients. Omenn syndrome and CID/AS patients had 80 to 100-fold fewer unique Treg TCR beta sequences, versus about 10-fold elsewhere.

Patients had RAG deficiency: one SCID, two Omenn, about 5 CID/atypical SCID. Clones were read by immunoSEQ multiplex PCR, and TCRdb kept only the in-frame ones, dropping some. The sample holds about 510 clones; 55% to 70% are singletons and the top ten take roughly 40%. As regards this clone: The target antigen is unknown.

Trimming took off 5 bases at V and 7 bases at J, with 15 bases between the two ends. Looked up from germline, CDR1 is MDHEN and CDR2 is SYDVKM. CDR3 length equals 14 residues. Sequenced sample: CD8+ T cells sorted from blood. The rearrangement joins TRBV28 to TRBJ2-1, with TRBD2 as a possible D gene (5 bases). This receptor was taken from a human donor with RAG deficiency presenting as severe combined immunodeficiency. The CDR3 nucleotides read TGTGCCAGCAGTCATAGGCTAGGGAGTAATGAGCAGTTCTTC. As protein: CASSHRLGSNEQFF.